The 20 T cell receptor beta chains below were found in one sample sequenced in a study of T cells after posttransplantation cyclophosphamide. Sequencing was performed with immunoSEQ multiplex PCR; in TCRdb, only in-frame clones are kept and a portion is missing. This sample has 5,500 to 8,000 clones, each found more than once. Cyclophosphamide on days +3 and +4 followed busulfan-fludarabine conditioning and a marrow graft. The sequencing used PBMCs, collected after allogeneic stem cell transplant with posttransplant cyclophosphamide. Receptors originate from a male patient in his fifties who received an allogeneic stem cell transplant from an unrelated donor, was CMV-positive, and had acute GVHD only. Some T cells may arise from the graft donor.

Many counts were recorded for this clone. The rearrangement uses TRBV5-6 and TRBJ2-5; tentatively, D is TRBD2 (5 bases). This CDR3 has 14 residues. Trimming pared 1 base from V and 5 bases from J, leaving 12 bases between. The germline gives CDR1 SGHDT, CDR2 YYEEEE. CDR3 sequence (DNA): TGTGCCAGCAGCTTGCTCGACTATTCGGAGACCCAGTACTTC. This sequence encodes CASSLLDYSETQYF.

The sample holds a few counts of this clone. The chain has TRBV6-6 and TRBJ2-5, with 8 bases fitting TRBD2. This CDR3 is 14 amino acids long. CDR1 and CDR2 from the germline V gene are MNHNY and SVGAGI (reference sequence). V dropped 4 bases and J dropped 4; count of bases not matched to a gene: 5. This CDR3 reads CASSWGLVGETQYF. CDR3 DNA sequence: TGTGCCAGCAGTTGGGGACTAGTGGGAGAGACCCAGTACTTC.

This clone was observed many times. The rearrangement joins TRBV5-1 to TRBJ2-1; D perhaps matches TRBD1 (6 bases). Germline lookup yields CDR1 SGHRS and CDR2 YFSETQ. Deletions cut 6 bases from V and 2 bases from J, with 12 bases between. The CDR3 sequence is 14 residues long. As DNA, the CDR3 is TGCGCCAGCACCCCGTCAGGGGCCTACAATGAGCAGTTCTTC. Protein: CASTPSGAYNEQFF.

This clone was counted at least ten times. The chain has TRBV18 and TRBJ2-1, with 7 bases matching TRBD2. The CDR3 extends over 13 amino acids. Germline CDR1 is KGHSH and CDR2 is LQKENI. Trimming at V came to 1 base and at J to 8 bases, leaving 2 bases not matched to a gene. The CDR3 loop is CASSPQTSHEQFF. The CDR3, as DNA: TGTGCCAGCTCACCACAGACTAGCCATGAGCAGTTCTTC.

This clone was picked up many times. CDR3 sequence reads: CATSYGGRATGELFF. The CDR3 bases are TGTGCCACCAGCTACGGAGGGAGGGCCACCGGGGAGCTGTTTTTT. This sequence joins TRBV15 and TRBJ2-2, with 7 positions matching TRBD2. J lost 4 bases, V lost 5 bases, and 7 bases had no gene match. The CDR3 covers 15 residues. Germline V gives CDR1 LNHNV, CDR2 YYDKDF (reference sequence).

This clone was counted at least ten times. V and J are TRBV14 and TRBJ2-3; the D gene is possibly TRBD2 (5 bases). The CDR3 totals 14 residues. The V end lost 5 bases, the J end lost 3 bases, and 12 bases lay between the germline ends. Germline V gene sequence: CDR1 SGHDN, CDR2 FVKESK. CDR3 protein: CASSLRRGTDTQYF. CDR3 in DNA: TGTGCCAGCAGCTTACGACGCGGGACAGATACGCAGTATTTT.

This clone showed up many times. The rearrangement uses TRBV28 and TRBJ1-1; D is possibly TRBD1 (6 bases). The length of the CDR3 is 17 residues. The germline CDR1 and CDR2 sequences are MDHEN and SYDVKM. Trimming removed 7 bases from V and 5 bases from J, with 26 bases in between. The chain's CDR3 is CASIQRAGQGLGTEAFF. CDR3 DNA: TGTGCCAGCATTCAAAGGGCTGGTCAGGGGCTGGGGACTGAAGCTTTCTTT.

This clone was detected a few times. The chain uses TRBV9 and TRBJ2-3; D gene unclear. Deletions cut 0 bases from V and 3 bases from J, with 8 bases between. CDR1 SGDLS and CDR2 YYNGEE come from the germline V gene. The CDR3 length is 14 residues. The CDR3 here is CASSVVSATDTQYF. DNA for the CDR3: TGTGCCAGCAGCGTAGTTTCCGCGACAGATACGCAGTATTTT.

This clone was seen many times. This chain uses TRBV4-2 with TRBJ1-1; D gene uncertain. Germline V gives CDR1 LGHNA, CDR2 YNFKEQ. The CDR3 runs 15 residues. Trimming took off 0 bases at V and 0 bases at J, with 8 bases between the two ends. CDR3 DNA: TGTGCCAGCAGCCAAGAACCAGGCGTGAACACTGAAGCTTTCTTT. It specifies CASSQEPGVNTEAFF.

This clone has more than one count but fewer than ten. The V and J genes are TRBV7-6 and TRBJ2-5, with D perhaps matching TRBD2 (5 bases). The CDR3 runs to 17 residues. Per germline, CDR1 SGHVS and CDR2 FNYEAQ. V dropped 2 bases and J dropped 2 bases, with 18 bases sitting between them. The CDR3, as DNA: TGTGCCAGCAGCTTAACCCCCCGCTCGAGCGGACAAGAGACCCAGTACTTC. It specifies CASSLTPRSSGQETQYF. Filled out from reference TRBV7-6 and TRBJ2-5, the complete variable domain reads GAGVSQSPRYKVTKRGQDVALRCDPISGHVSLYWYRQALGQGPEFLTYFNYEAQQDKSGLPNDRFSAERPEGSISTLTIQRTEQRDSAMYRCASSLTPRSSGQETQYFGPGTRLLVL.

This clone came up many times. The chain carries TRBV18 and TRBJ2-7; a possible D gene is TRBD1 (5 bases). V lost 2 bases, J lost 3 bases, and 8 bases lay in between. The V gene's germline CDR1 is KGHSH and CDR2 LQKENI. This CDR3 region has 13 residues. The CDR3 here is CASSPDSSYEQYF. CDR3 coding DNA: TGTGCCAGCTCACCAGACAGTAGCTACGAGCAGTACTTC.

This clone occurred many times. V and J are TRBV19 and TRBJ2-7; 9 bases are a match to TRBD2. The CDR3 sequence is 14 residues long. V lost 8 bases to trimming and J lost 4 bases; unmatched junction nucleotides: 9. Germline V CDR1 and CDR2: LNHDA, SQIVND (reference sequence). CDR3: CASSLAGANYEQYF. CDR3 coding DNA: TGTGCCAGTTCACTAGCGGGCGCAAATTACGAGCAGTACTTC.

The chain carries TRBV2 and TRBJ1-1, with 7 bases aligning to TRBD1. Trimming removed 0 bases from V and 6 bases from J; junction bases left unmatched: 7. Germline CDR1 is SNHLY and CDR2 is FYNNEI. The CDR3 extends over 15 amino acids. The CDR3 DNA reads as TGTGCCAGCAGTGAAGCGCGAGGGGGCTTCGCTGAAGCTTTCTTT. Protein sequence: CASSEARGGFAEAFF.

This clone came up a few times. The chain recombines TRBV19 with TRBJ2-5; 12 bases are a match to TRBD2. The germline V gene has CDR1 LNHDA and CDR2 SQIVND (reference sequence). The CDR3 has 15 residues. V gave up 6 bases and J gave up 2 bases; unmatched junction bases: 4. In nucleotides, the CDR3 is TGTGCCAGTAGGCACGGACTAGCGGGACAAGAGACCCAGTACTTC. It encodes CASRHGLAGQETQYF.

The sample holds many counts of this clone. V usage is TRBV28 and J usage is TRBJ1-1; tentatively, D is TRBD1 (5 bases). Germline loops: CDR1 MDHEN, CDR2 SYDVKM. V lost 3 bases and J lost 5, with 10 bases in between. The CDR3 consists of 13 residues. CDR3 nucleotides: TGTGCCAGCAGTTTTTTTCAGGGAACTGAAGCTTTCTTT. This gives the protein CASSFFQGTEAFF. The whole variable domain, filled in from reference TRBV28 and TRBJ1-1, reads DVKVTQSSRYLVKRTGEKVFLECVQDMDHENMFWYRQDPGLGLRLIYFSYDVKMKEKGDIPEGYSVSREKKERFSLILESASTNQTSMYLCASSFFQGTEAFFGQGTRLTVV.

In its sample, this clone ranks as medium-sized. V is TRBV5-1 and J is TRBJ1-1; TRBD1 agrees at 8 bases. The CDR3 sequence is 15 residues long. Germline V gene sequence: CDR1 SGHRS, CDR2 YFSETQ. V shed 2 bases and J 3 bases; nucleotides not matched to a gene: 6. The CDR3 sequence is CASSLTGGGDTEAFF. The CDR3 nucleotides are TGCGCCAGCAGCTTAACAGGGGGTGGCGACACTGAAGCTTTCTTT.

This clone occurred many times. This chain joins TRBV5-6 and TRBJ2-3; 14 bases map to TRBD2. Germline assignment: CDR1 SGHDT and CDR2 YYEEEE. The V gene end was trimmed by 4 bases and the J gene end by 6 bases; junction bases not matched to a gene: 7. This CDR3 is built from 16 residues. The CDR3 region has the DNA TGTGCCAGCAGCAGGGGACTAGCGGGAGTGGGCGATACGCAGTATTTT. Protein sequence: CASSRGLAGVGDTQYF.

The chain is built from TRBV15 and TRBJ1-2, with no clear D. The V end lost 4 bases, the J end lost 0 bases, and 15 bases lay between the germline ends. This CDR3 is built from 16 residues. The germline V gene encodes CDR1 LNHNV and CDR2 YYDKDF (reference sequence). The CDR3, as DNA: TGTGCCACCAGCATCAGTCCAGAACCCTCTAACTATGGCTACACCTTC. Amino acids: CATSISPEPSNYGYTF.

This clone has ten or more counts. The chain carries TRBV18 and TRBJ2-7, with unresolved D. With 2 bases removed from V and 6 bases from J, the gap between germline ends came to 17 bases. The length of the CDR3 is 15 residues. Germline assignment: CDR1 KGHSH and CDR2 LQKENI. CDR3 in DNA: TGTGCCAGCTCACCAGAACAAGAGTCCTCGGGCGAGCAGTACTTC. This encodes CASSPEQESSGEQYF. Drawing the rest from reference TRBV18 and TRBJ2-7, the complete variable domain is NAGVMQNPRHLVRRRGQEARLRCSPMKGHSHVYWYRQLPEEGLKFMVYLQKENIIDESGMPKERFSAEFPKEGPSILRIQQVVRGDSAAYFCASSPEQESSGEQYFGPGTRLTVT.

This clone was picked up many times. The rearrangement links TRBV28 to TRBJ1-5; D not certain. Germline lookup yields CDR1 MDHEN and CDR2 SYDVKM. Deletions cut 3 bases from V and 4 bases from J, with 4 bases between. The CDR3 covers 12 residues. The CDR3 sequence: CASSFHNQPQHF. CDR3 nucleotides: TGTGCCAGCAGTTTTCATAATCAGCCCCAGCATTTT.